Listed below are T cell receptor beta chains from one sample, sequenced in a study of lymphopenia after photon versus proton radiotherapy. Data came from immunoSEQ multiplex PCR; TCRdb stores just in-frame clones and leaves some out. The repertoire consists of 15,000 to 20,000 clones, with under 90% occurring once and the leading ten covering 11%. Sequenced here: peripheral blood, sampled from a patient treated with proton-based radiotherapy. The receptors were gathered from a man between 65 and 85 years old with pancreatic cancer. CDR3s include the opening cysteine and the closing phenylalanine or tryptophan. The order of the fields is J gene, clone size, V gene, D gene, CDR3 DNA, CDR3 protein. D genes are given only for firm matches. Clone size is not always given. Where it is, it says once, few, many or a class for expanded clones.

j_call: TRBJ1-1
clone_size: NA
v_call: TRBV5-1
d_call: NA
cdr3_nt: TGCGCCAGCAGTTCGCTACAGGGCGGTGGGACTGAAGCTTTCTTT
cdr3_aa: CASSSLQGGGTEAFF

j_call: TRBJ1-5
clone_size: NA
v_call: TRBV2
d_call: NA
cdr3_nt: TGTGCCAGCAGTGGAGGGCTTGACAATCAGCCCCAGCATTTT
cdr3_aa: CASSGGLDNQPQHF

j_call: TRBJ1-6
clone_size: NA
v_call: TRBV5-4
d_call: NA
cdr3_nt: TGTGCCAGCAGCTTGGATGGCGGTTATTCACCCCTCCACTTT
cdr3_aa: CASSLDGGYSPLHF

j_call: TRBJ2-3
clone_size: NA
v_call: TRBV7-8
d_call: NA
cdr3_nt: TGTGCCAGCAGCTTCGGAAGGAGGGTGGATACGCAGTATTTT
cdr3_aa: CASSFGRRVDTQYF

j_call: TRBJ1-1
clone_size: once
v_call: TRBV18
d_call: NA
cdr3_nt: TGTGCCAGCTCCAATACCGGGCAGGGCTTGAACACTGAAGCTTTCTTT
cdr3_aa: CASSNTGQGLNTEAFF

j_call: TRBJ2-7
clone_size: NA
v_call: TRBV11-2
d_call: NA
cdr3_nt: TGTGCCAGCAGCCCAGAAGAGACAGGAGCCCGTTTAGCCTACGAGCAGTACTTC
cdr3_aa: CASSPEETGARLAYEQYF

j_call: TRBJ2-3
clone_size: NA
v_call: TRBV18
d_call: NA
cdr3_nt: TGTGCCAGCTCACCTCCACGGGAAAGGGGCACAGATACGCAGTATTTT
cdr3_aa: CASSPPRERGTDTQYF

j_call: TRBJ1-5
clone_size: NA
v_call: TRBV27
d_call: NA
cdr3_nt: TGTGCCAGCAGTTTGGGATACAATCAGCCCCAGCATTTT
cdr3_aa: CASSLGYNQPQHF

j_call: TRBJ2-5
clone_size: NA
v_call: TRBV7-8
d_call: TRBD2
cdr3_nt: TGTGCCAGCAGACTACTAGCGGGAGTGCCAGAGACCCAGTACTTC
cdr3_aa: CASRLLAGVPETQYF

j_call: TRBJ2-4
clone_size: NA
v_call: TRBV29-1
d_call: NA
cdr3_nt: TGCAGCTTTTTCGGGGGGCAGGAGGCCAAAAACATTCAGTACTTC
cdr3_aa: CSFFGGQEAKNIQYF

j_call: TRBJ2-5
clone_size: NA
v_call: TRBV6-5
d_call: NA
cdr3_nt: TGTGCCAGCAGTTCTGGATCGGGGTCTGGGGGGACCCAGTACTTC
cdr3_aa: CASSSGSGSGGTQYF

j_call: TRBJ2-7
clone_size: NA
v_call: TRBV5-6
d_call: NA
cdr3_nt: TGTGCCAGCAGCTTGGTACAGGCATTCTCCTACGAGCAGTACTTC
cdr3_aa: CASSLVQAFSYEQYF

j_call: TRBJ2-5
clone_size: NA
v_call: TRBV27
d_call: TRBD2
cdr3_nt: TGTGCCAGCAGTCCTTTCCGGACTAGCGGGGAGTTTAGAATAGAGACCCAGTACTTC
cdr3_aa: CASSPFRTSGEFRIETQYF

j_call: TRBJ2-7
clone_size: NA
v_call: TRBV27
d_call: TRBD1
cdr3_nt: TGTGCCAGCAGTTTATCGAGGGGACAGGGGGAGCAGTACTTC
cdr3_aa: CASSLSRGQGEQYF

j_call: TRBJ2-3
clone_size: once
v_call: TRBV6-6
d_call: TRBD1
cdr3_nt: TGTGCCAGCAGTCGTACAGGGGGAACAGATACGCAGTATTTT
cdr3_aa: CASSRTGGTDTQYF

j_call: TRBJ2-5
clone_size: NA
v_call: TRBV11-2
d_call: NA
cdr3_nt: TGTGCCAGCAGCTTGACAGGACGGCGCGGCCAGATAAAAGAGACCCAGTACTTC
cdr3_aa: CASSLTGRRGQIKETQYF

j_call: TRBJ2-3
clone_size: NA
v_call: TRBV7-8
d_call: NA
cdr3_nt: TGTGCCAGCAGCTTAGTCAGGGACGGCACAGATACGCAGTATTTT
cdr3_aa: CASSLVRDGTDTQYF

j_call: TRBJ2-4
clone_size: NA
v_call: TRBV30
d_call: TRBD2
cdr3_nt: TGTGCCCAGGGCCGGCTAGCGGGCATTCAGTACTTC
cdr3_aa: CAQGRLAGIQYF

j_call: TRBJ2-5
clone_size: once
v_call: TRBV7-7
d_call: NA
cdr3_nt: TGTGCCAGCAGCTTAGACTCAGAAGAGACCCAGTACTTC
cdr3_aa: CASSLDSEETQYF

j_call: TRBJ2-7
clone_size: NA
v_call: TRBV15
d_call: TRBD1
cdr3_nt: TGTGCCACCAGCAGAGGAGGGGGCGCGTCCTACGAGCAGTACTTC
cdr3_aa: CATSRGGGASYEQYF

j_call: TRBJ1-1
clone_size: NA
v_call: TRBV30
d_call: NA
cdr3_nt: TGTGCCTGGGGGGGACTAGGGTCGGGCACTGAAGCTTTCTTT
cdr3_aa: CAWGGLGSGTEAFF

j_call: TRBJ1-2
clone_size: NA
v_call: TRBV5-4
d_call: TRBD1
cdr3_nt: TGTGCCAGCAGCTTGGAGGGACAGGGGACCGGTGGCTACACCTTC
cdr3_aa: CASSLEGQGTGGYTF

j_call: TRBJ2-1
clone_size: NA
v_call: TRBV7-3
d_call: NA
cdr3_nt: TGTGCCAGCAGCTTAAGCCGGTCCTACAATGAGCAGTTCTTC
cdr3_aa: CASSLSRSYNEQFF

j_call: TRBJ1-2
clone_size: NA
v_call: TRBV6-5
d_call: NA
cdr3_nt: TGTGCCAGCAGTTACTCGGCGGGAGGCTACACCTTC
cdr3_aa: CASSYSAGGYTF

j_call: TRBJ2-1
clone_size: NA
v_call: TRBV6-5
d_call: NA
cdr3_nt: TGTGCCAGCAGTTTACGGGAGCTCAATGAGCAGTTCTTC
cdr3_aa: CASSLRELNEQFF

j_call: TRBJ1-2
clone_size: NA
v_call: TRBV18
d_call: NA
cdr3_nt: TGTGCCAGCTCGCCACAGGGAATTGACTATGGCTACACCTTC
cdr3_aa: CASSPQGIDYGYTF

j_call: TRBJ1-5
clone_size: NA
v_call: TRBV18
d_call: NA
cdr3_nt: TGTGCCAGCTCAAACGGACAGACAAATCAGCCCCAGCATTTT
cdr3_aa: CASSNGQTNQPQHF

j_call: TRBJ1-6
clone_size: NA
v_call: TRBV19
d_call: NA
cdr3_nt: TGTGCCAGTAGTAAGGCAGGGATACGTTCACCCCTCCACTTT
cdr3_aa: CASSKAGIRSPLHF

j_call: TRBJ2-3
clone_size: NA
v_call: TRBV25-1
d_call: TRBD1
cdr3_nt: TGTGCCAGCAGTGAATGGACAGGGGCCACAGATACGCAGTATTTT
cdr3_aa: CASSEWTGATDTQYF

j_call: TRBJ2-1
clone_size: NA
v_call: TRBV16
d_call: NA
cdr3_nt: TGTGCCAGCAGCCTGTACCAAACCCGGGACAATGAGCAGTTCTTC
cdr3_aa: CASSLYQTRDNEQFF

j_call: TRBJ2-1
clone_size: NA
v_call: TRBV11-3
d_call: TRBD2
cdr3_nt: TGTGCCAGCAGCTTAGGTGAGCGGGAGGGAAATGAGCAGTTCTTC
cdr3_aa: CASSLGEREGNEQFF

j_call: TRBJ2-1
clone_size: NA
v_call: TRBV14
d_call: TRBD1
cdr3_nt: TGTGCCAGCAGCGCCGGGACAGGGTACAATGAGCAGTTCTTC
cdr3_aa: CASSAGTGYNEQFF